This T cell receptor (beta chain) emerged from a study of Ad26.COV2.S vaccination and SARS-CoV-2 variants. Treatment noted: around 19 received Ad26.COV2.S at low or high dose, single or two shots; 5 received placebo; per-sample allocation not given. Sampling took place 63 days after the first vaccine or placebo injection. Clones were sequenced by immunoSEQ multiplex PCR, and TCRdb holds only the in-frame ones, with some missing. The table lists 330,000 or so clones, roughly nine tenths of them singletons. From germline, CDR1 is LGHDT and CDR2 YNNKEL (reference sequence). V lost 4 bases and J lost 5, with 8 bases in between. The CDR3 runs to 12 residues.

The sequences come from peripheral blood, collected in a trial of Ad26.COV2.S vaccine versus placebo. The chain links TRBV3-1 (or the pseudogene TRBV3-2) to TRBJ1-2; D is unclear. This receptor was taken from a person between 18 and 65 years old who received the Ad26.COV2.S COVID-19 vaccine or a placebo. DNA for the CDR3: TGTGCCAGCAGCCGTGAGGATTATGGCTACACCTTC. Protein sequence: CASSREDYGYTF.